The 24 T cell receptor beta chains in this list originate from one sample, sequenced in a study of radiotherapy plus CTLA-4 blockade in lung cancer. The method was immunoSEQ multiplex PCR; TCRdb's version includes in-frame clones alone and lacks a portion of them. The sample records about 45,000 clones, 63% being singletons. Here the sequenced sample was peripheral blood, taken from a patient treated with radiotherapy plus ipilimumab. The receptors here all came from a human donor with non-small cell lung cancer who had a partial response to radiotherapy plus ipilimumab.

The chain joins TRBV5-1 to TRBJ2-5, with 7 bases identical to TRBD2. CDR1 and CDR2 (germline): SGHRS, YFSETQ. This CDR3 is built from 15 residues. The J segment lost 4 bases and the V segment lost 4 bases, leaving 10 bases of the junction unmatched. CDR3 DNA sequence: TGCGCCAGCAGCCTGCTTGGGGAGGGACGAGAGACCCAGTACTTC. Its protein product is CASSLLGEGRETQYF.

The chain employs TRBV21-1 and TRBJ1-2; whether TRBD1, the table's D call, matches the DNA was not checked. TRBV21-1 is a recognized pseudogene. The CDR3 spans 17 residues. CDR3 amino acids: CASSSRDTNICSLGYTF. The CDR3 bases are TGTGCCAGCAGCAGCCGGGACACCAATATCTGTTCTTTGGGCTACACCTTC.

The chain joins TRBV7-2 to TRBJ1-6, with D perhaps matching TRBD1 (5 bases). The V end lost 2 bases, the J end lost 14 bases, and 16 bases lay between the germline ends. CDR1 and CDR2 from the germline V gene are SGHTA and FQGNSA. The CDR3 loop spans 14 amino acids. CDR3 amino acids: CASSLNGGGGSLHF. The CDR3 DNA reads as TGTGCCAGCAGCTTAAATGGGGGAGGCGGGTCCCTCCACTTT.

The chain recombines TRBV5-1 with TRBJ1-4; 7 nucleotides line up with TRBD1. There are 14 residues in the CDR3. Germline CDR1 SGHRS, CDR2 YFSETQ. V lost 6 bases, J lost 6 bases, and 8 bases stayed unmatched. CDR3 DNA sequence: TGCGCCAGCAAGGGGGCAGCCCCATATGAAAAACTGTTTTTT. It yields the protein CASKGAAPYEKLFF. Looking up the rest from reference TRBV5-1 and TRBJ1-4 gives the full variable domain: KAGVTQTPRYLIKTRGQQVTLSCSPISGHRSVSWYQQTPGQGLQFLFEYFSETQRNKGNFPGRFSGRQFSNSRSEMNVSTLELGDSALYLCASKGAAPYEKLFFGSGTQLSVL.

The gene calls are TRBV30 and TRBJ1-5; possibly TRBD1 for D (5 bases). CDR1 is GTSNPN and CDR2 is SVGIG in the germline V gene (reference sequence). This CDR3 has 14 amino acids. With 1 base removed from V and 0 bases from J, the gap between germline ends came to 7 bases. The CDR3 coding sequence is TGTGCCTGGAGTGGGGGCAATAGCAATCAGCCCCAGCATTTT. The encoded protein is CAWSGGNSNQPQHF. Based on the CDR3 plus reference TRBV30 and TRBJ1-5, the full variable domain is SQTIHQWPATLVQPVGSPLSLECTVEGTSNPNLYWYRQAAGRGLQLLFYSVGIGQISSEVPQNLSASRPQDRQFILSSKKLLLSDSGFYLCAWSGGNSNQPQHFGDGTRLSIL.

The V call is TRBV7-6, the J call TRBJ2-7, with 9 bases identical to TRBD1. With 4 bases clipped from V and 6 bases from J, the junction kept 10 bases outside the gene matches. This CDR3 is 15 amino acids long. Germline values: CDR1 SGHVS, CDR2 FNYEAQ. CDR3 sequence (DNA): TGTGCCAGCAGCTCCGGAGGACAGGGGTGGGGCGAGCAGTACTTC. Translating gives CASSSGGQGWGEQYF. The entire variable domain, with the rest obtained from reference TRBV7-6 and TRBJ2-7, is as follows: GAGVSQSPRYKVTKRGQDVALRCDPISGHVSLYWYRQALGQGPEFLTYFNYEAQQDKSGLPNDRFSAERPEGSISTLTIQRTEQRDSAMYRCASSSGGQGWGEQYFGPGTRLTVT.

This chain links TRBV30 with TRBJ2-1, with D possibly being TRBD2 (6 bases). CDR1 and CDR2 from the germline V gene are GTSNPN and SVGIG (reference sequence). Trimming stripped 2 bases from V and 4 bases from J, with 15 bases between. The CDR3 is 15 amino acids. The CDR3 protein is CAWSNRGNLYNEQFF. CDR3 coding DNA: TGTGCCTGGAGTAACCGCGGGAATCTTTACAATGAGCAGTTCTTC.

This chain connects TRBV7-6 to TRBJ2-2; D remains ambiguous. The CDR3 runs 15 residues. CDR1 and CDR2 from the germline V gene are SGHVS and FNYEAQ. Trimming took off 1 base at V and 1 base at J, with 7 bases between the two ends. CDR3 sequence (DNA): TGTGCCAGCAGCTTAGACCCGGTGAACACCGGGGAGCTGTTTTTT. Its protein product is CASSLDPVNTGELFF. Full variable domain (rest looked up from reference TRBV7-6 and TRBJ2-2): GAGVSQSPRYKVTKRGQDVALRCDPISGHVSLYWYRQALGQGPEFLTYFNYEAQQDKSGLPNDRFSAERPEGSISTLTIQRTEQRDSAMYRCASSLDPVNTGELFFGEGSRLTVL.

The V gene is TRBV14, the J gene TRBJ1-6; unclear D gene. The V gene's germline CDR1 is SGHDN and CDR2 FVKESK. This CDR3 contains 12 residues. V shed 4 bases and J shed 7 bases, with 5 bases lying between them. The CDR3 sequence: CASSRANSPLHF. The CDR3 bases are TGTGCCAGCAGCCGGGCCAATTCACCCCTCCACTTT.

The chain links TRBV7-2 to TRBJ2-1, with D possibly being TRBD1 (5 bases). Germline CDR1 and CDR2: SGHTA and FQGNSA. CDR3 length equals 16 residues. The V and J ends lost 5 bases and 2 bases respectively, with 16 bases between them. CDR3 bases: TGTGCCAGCAGCCGTACACAGACAGCCCCCTACAATGAGCAGTTCTTC. This encodes CASSRTQTAPYNEQFF. Complete variable domain (other parts from reference TRBV7-2 and TRBJ2-1): GAGVSQSPSNKVTEKGKDVELRCDPISGHTALYWYRQSLGQGLEFLIYFQGNSAPDKSGLPSDRFSAERTGGSVSTLTIQRTQQEDSAVYLCASSRTQTAPYNEQFFGPGTRLTVL.

The chain joins TRBV2 to TRBJ2-3; perhaps TRBD2 as D (6 bases). Germline V lookup: CDR1 SNHLY, CDR2 FYNNEI. The CDR3 spans 13 residues. Trimming pared 8 bases from V and 2 bases from J, leaving 11 bases between. This CDR3 is CASPGLLTDTQYF. Written as DNA, the CDR3 is TGTGCCAGCCCGGGACTTCTCACAGATACGCAGTATTTT.

In its sample, this clone was seen once. The genes are TRBV9 and TRBJ2-2; 11 positions match TRBD2. Losses at the gene ends were 0 bases for V and 5 bases for J; bases not matched to a gene: 6. The CDR3 contains 17 residues. Germline CDR1 and CDR2: SGDLS and YYNGEE. The CDR3 DNA reads as TGTGCCAGCAGCGTAGCACTAGCGGGAGCGGGGACCGGGGAGCTGTTTTTT. Translation: CASSVALAGAGTGELFF.

The V and J genes are TRBV7-6 and TRBJ2-2; D gene ambiguous. This CDR3 contains 15 residues. Trimming stripped 5 bases from V and 8 bases from J, with 18 bases between. Per germline, CDR1 SGHVS and CDR2 FNYEAQ. CDR3 residues: CASSPKAHSEGELFF. CDR3 nucleotide sequence: TGTGCCAGCAGCCCCAAGGCTCACTCGGAGGGGGAGCTGTTTTTT. The variable domain in full, with the rest retrieved from reference TRBV7-6 and TRBJ2-2, is GAGVSQSPRYKVTKRGQDVALRCDPISGHVSLYWYRQALGQGPEFLTYFNYEAQQDKSGLPNDRFSAERPEGSISTLTIQRTEQRDSAMYRCASSPKAHSEGELFFGEGSRLTVL.

In this sample, this clone turned up a few times. The chain recombines TRBV6-5 with TRBJ2-1, with 7 nucleotides matching TRBD1. V dropped 2 bases and J dropped 6; count of bases not matched to a gene: 4. This CDR3 has 14 amino acids. CDR1 and CDR2 from the germline V gene are MNHEY and SVGAGI. CDR3 in amino acids: CASSYLGQANEQFF. CDR3 DNA sequence: TGTGCCAGCAGTTACCTCGGACAGGCCAATGAGCAGTTCTTC.

V gene TRBV29-1 combines with J gene TRBJ2-7, with 9 positions matching TRBD2. The germline gives CDR1 SQVTM, CDR2 ANQGSEA. With V trimmed by 6 bases and J by 6 bases, 6 bases remained unmatched. The CDR3 has 12 amino acids. The CDR3 loop reads CSVRGGGGEQYF. CDR3 nucleotide sequence: TGCAGCGTACGCGGGGGGGGCGGCGAGCAGTACTTC.

The J gene is TRBJ1-2, the V gene TRBV5-1; TRBD1 matches 8 bases. The trim removed 7 bases at V and 7 bases at J, leaving 12 bases unmatched. The germline gives CDR1 SGHRS, CDR2 YFSETQ. CDR3 length: 14 amino acids. CDR3 protein: CASSWGQGAAGYTF. The CDR3 region has the DNA TGCGCCAGCTCCTGGGGGCAGGGGGCTGCTGGCTACACCTTC.

The V and J genes are TRBV25-1 and TRBJ2-1, with 9 bases aligning to TRBD2. The CDR3 covers 12 residues. Germline V gene sequence: CDR1 MGHDK, CDR2 SYGVNS. Written as DNA, the CDR3 is TGTGCTAGCGGGAGAACCTACAATGAGCAGTTCTTC. Protein: CASGRTYNEQFF.

V is TRBV6-1 and J is TRBJ2-2, with D perhaps matching TRBD2 (5 bases). The V end lost 2 bases, the J end lost 6 bases, and 16 bases lay between the germline ends. This CDR3 has 16 amino acids. Germline V gives CDR1 MNHNS, CDR2 SASEGT. CDR3 sequence: CASSEISVGVAGELFF. CDR3 bases: TGTGCCAGCAGTGAAATTAGCGTTGGTGTGGCCGGGGAGCTGTTTTTT.

The rearrangement links TRBV10-3 to TRBJ2-7, with TRBD1 matching over 7 bases. The germline V gene has CDR1 ENHRY and CDR2 SYGVKD. The CDR3 covers 14 residues. Trimming cost V 4 bases and J 2 bases; bases outside gene matches: 5. The CDR3 DNA reads TGTGCCATCAGTGGGGCAGGGGGTCCCTACGAGCAGTACTTC. Protein sequence: CAISGAGGPYEQYF.

This clone was recorded at least ten times. The chain carries TRBV7-2 and TRBJ2-7; 7 positions agree with TRBD1. CDR3 length: 13 amino acids. V shed 3 bases and J 6 bases; nucleotides not matched to a gene: 5. The germline CDR1 and CDR2 sequences are SGHTA and FQGNSA. For the CDR3, the DNA is TGTGCCAGCAGCTTGGCGAACAGGGGCGAGCAGTACTTC. Encoded protein: CASSLANRGEQYF.

The rearrangement links TRBV19 to TRBJ2-3, with D perhaps matching TRBD2 (7 bases). The CDR3 is made up of 15 amino acids. With 5 bases removed from V and 4 bases from J, the gap between germline ends came to 16 bases. The germline V gene encodes CDR1 LNHDA and CDR2 SQIVND (reference sequence). This CDR3 is CASSSWTRGADTQYF. The CDR3 bases are TGTGCCAGTAGTTCCTGGACTAGGGGGGCAGATACGCAGTATTTT.

This rearrangement joins TRBV29-1 to TRBJ2-7; 7 positions agree with TRBD2. Trimming at V came to 4 bases and at J to 3 bases, leaving 6 bases not matched to a gene. The CDR3 spans 13 residues. Germline V lookup: CDR1 SQVTM, CDR2 ANQGSEA. CDR3 sequence: CSVVGTTFYEQYF. The CDR3 DNA is TGCAGCGTTGTGGGGACTACGTTCTACGAGCAGTACTTC.

J is TRBJ1-1 and V is TRBV5-6, with D unresolved. Between the trimmed V and J ends, which lost 1 base and 8 bases, there was a span of 9 bases. The germline V gene encodes CDR1 SGHDT and CDR2 YYEEEE. This CDR3 region has 12 residues. The CDR3 nucleotides are TGTGCCAGCAGCTTGTGGAGGAGGGAAGCTTTCTTT. It encodes CASSLWRREAFF.

This clone was detected a few times. The chain has TRBV6-5 and TRBJ2-1, with D unresolved. The CDR3 runs to 12 residues. CDR1 is MNHEY and CDR2 is SVGAGI in the germline V gene. Between the trimmed V and J ends, which lost 6 bases and 7 bases, there was a span of 10 bases. CDR3 bases: TGTGCCAGCAGGCCCACTTGGAATGAGCAGTTCTTC. Translation gives CASRPTWNEQFF.